Shown below are 3 T cell receptor beta chains from a single sample sequenced in a study of control samples from healthy donors and cancer patients. Some clones are missing from TCRdb's copy, which holds only in-frame ones; the method was immunoSEQ multiplex PCR. The sample lists about 170,000 clones, about 94% seen once, with about 4% in the top ten. The sample was blood. The receptors shown here come from a woman aged 60-75 years in good health.

The rearrangement joins TRBV12-5 to TRBJ2-7, with D tentatively TRBD1 (6 bases). The V gene's germline CDR1 is LGHNT and CDR2 FRNRAP. The CDR3 has 14 amino acids. With 5 bases removed from V and 4 bases from J, the gap between germline ends came to 15 bases. The CDR3 DNA sequence: TGTGCTAGTGGTGGATACAGGGTAGAGTACGAGCAGTACTTC. Protein: CASGGYRVEYEQYF. The full variable domain, rest sourced from reference TRBV12-5 and TRBJ2-7, is DARVTQTPRHKVTEMGQEVTMRCQPILGHNTVFWYRQTMMQGLELLAYFRNRAPLDDSGMPKDRFSAEMPDATLATLKIQPSEPRDSAVYFCASGGYRVEYEQYFGPGTRLTVT.

The V and J genes are TRBV13 and TRBJ2-5; 8 bases align to TRBD1. V shed 5 bases, J shed 0 bases, and the junction held 8 bases outside the gene matches. The CDR3 spans 16 residues. Germline CDR1 PRHDT, CDR2 FYEKMQ (reference sequence). CDR3: CASSPRTGWYQETQYF. The DNA of the CDR3 is TGTGCCAGCAGCCCGAGGACAGGGTGGTACCAAGAGACCCAGTACTTC.

The V gene is TRBV18, the J gene TRBJ1-1; D is perhaps TRBD1 (5 bases). The CDR3 sequence is 17 residues long. The germline V gene has CDR1 KGHSH and CDR2 LQKENI. Trimming took 2 bases from V and 0 from J, leaving 16 bases between them. CDR3 DNA: TGTGCCAGCTCACCATTGACAGACTTTAAAATGAACACTGAAGCTTTCTTT. Protein: CASSPLTDFKMNTEAFF.